The 19 T cell receptor beta chains in this list originate from one sample, sequenced in a study of regulatory T cells in long-lasting Graves disease. Library construction for TCR beta used iRepertoire HTBI primers and Arm-PCR of CDR3 regions. Via MiXCR, TCRdb re-called the multiplex PCR reads, giving one row per CDR3 protein. The data contain 400,000 to 500,000 distinct CDR3 sequences, 20% to 25% of them singletons. Time point: persistent/refractory GD, antithyroid drugs over 5 years with positive TRAb. From PBMCs, RNA was extracted and then used to make the TCR library. Sequenced here: peripheral blood mononuclear cells (PBMCs), sampled when the disease was refractory, from a patient treated with antithyroid drugs. Every receptor here comes from a female donor with Graves disease.

Many counts were recorded for this clonotype. The V and J genes are TRBV7-9 and TRBJ2-7, with 7 bases that match TRBD2. J was trimmed by 3 bases and V by 4 bases; bases with no gene match: 9. The germline gives CDR1 SEHNR, CDR2 FQNEAQ (reference sequence). The length of the CDR3 is 15 residues. Here the CDR3 DNA reads TGTGCCAGCAGCTCGGCTAGCGGAGGCCTCTACGAGCAGTACTTC. Residues: CASSSASGGLYEQYF.

Ten or more counts support this clonotype. This chain joins TRBV20-1 and TRBJ1-2; 8 bases align to TRBD1. The V gene's germline CDR1 is DFQATT and CDR2 SNEGSKA (reference sequence). The V segment lost 0 bases and the J segment 8 bases; nucleotides outside the gene matches: 17. The CDR3 consists of 17 residues. The CDR3 region has the DNA TGCAGTGCTAGAGATCGGGATGTAGTGGGACAGGAGGCAGGCTACACCTTC. Amino acid sequence: CSARDRDVVGQEAGYTF.

On this clonotype itself: One end of the junction is discordant with germline, which a read error may explain. The gene calls are TRBV28 and TRBJ2-1, with 11 nucleotides matching TRBD2. The CDR3 covers 14 residues. The germline gives CDR1 MDHEN, CDR2 SYDVKM. The CDR3 coding sequence is TGTGCCAGCCTTAGCGGGAGGGTGTACAGTGAGCAGTTCTTC. The encoded protein is CASLSGRVYSEQFF.

This clonotype has a count of ten or more. This CDR3 is CASSYDRRGEKLFF. The CDR3 DNA reads TGTGCCAGCAGTTACGACAGGAGAGGCGAAAAACTGTTTTTT. The chain carries TRBV6-5 and TRBJ1-4, with D tentatively TRBD1 (6 bases). The ends were cut back, 2 bases at V and 8 bases at J, with 12 bases in the middle. Germline loops: CDR1 MNHEY, CDR2 SVGAGI. This CDR3 spans 14 amino acids.

This clonotype was recorded at least ten times. The genes are TRBV2 and TRBJ2-7; D possibly corresponds to TRBD2 (6 bases). V was clipped by 4 bases and J by 5 bases, with 12 bases between them. CDR3 size: 13 residues. Germline CDR1 and CDR2: SNHLY and FYNNEI. The CDR3 region is CASSVRPGDEQYF. Written as DNA, the CDR3 is TGTGCCAGCAGTGTCCGCCCGGGGGACGAGCAGTACTTC.

This clonotype was counted a few times. The chain employs TRBV19 and TRBJ1-2; the match to TRBD1 covers 7 bases. The germline gives CDR1 LNHDA, CDR2 SQIVND (reference sequence). V lost 6 bases and J lost 8; bases outside the gene matches: 15. This CDR3 has 15 amino acids. CDR3 DNA sequence: TGTGCCAGTAGAAGGCAGGGGGGACGACTAGAGGGCTACACCTTC. Protein: CASRRQGGRLEGYTF. Looking up the rest from reference TRBV19 and TRBJ1-2 gives the full variable domain: DGGITQSPKYLFRKEGQNVTLSCEQNLNHDAMYWYRQDPGQGLRLIYYSQIVNDFQKGDIAEGYSVSREKKESFPLTVTSAQKNPTAFYLCASRRQGGRLEGYTFGSGTRLTVV.

This clonotype was picked up a small number of times. The gene calls are TRBV11-2 and TRBJ1-6, with 10 bases aligning to TRBD1. Losses at the gene ends were 5 bases for V and 8 bases for J; bases not matched to a gene: 18. Germline V gives CDR1 SGHAT, CDR2 FQNNGV. The CDR3 is 19 residues long. This chain's CDR3 is CASSLLTSTGGVGHSPLHF. The CDR3 region has the DNA TGTGCCAGCAGCCTGCTAACATCGACAGGGGGCGTTGGTCATTCACCCCTCCACTTT.

This clonotype has just a few counts. CDR3 sequence (DNA): TGTGCCTGGACTTTGGGGGTGACTGGGGACACTGAAGCTTTCTTT. Protein sequence: CAWTLGVTGDTEAFF. V and J are TRBV30 and TRBJ1-1; possible D gene TRBD1, 5 bases. CDR1 is GTSNPN and CDR2 is SVGIG in the germline V gene (reference sequence). V dropped 4 bases and J dropped 3 bases, with 18 bases sitting between them. The CDR3 extends over 15 amino acids.

The chain is built from TRBV28 and TRBJ2-1; D unclear. The length of the CDR3 is 14 residues. The germline V gene encodes CDR1 MDHEN and CDR2 SYDVKM. Trimming took 6 bases from V and 4 from J, leaving 13 bases between them. CDR3 nucleotides: TGTGCCAGCAGGCGAGCGATTCATTACAATGAGCAGTTCTTC. Encoded protein: CASRRAIHYNEQFF.

The rearrangement uses TRBV30 and TRBJ2-7; D not certain. V was pared by 3 bases and J by 0 bases, with 12 bases between. Germline V gene lookup returns CDR1 GTSNPN and CDR2 SVGIG (reference sequence). This CDR3 is 14 amino acids long. The CDR3: CAWSRFGSSYEQYF. Here the CDR3 DNA reads TGTGCCTGGAGCCGGTTTGGAAGCTCCTACGAGCAGTACTTC.

In this sample, this clonotype turned up a few times. The chain couples TRBV7-3 to TRBJ1-1; 8 positions agree with TRBD1. This CDR3 has 15 amino acids. Germline CDR1 is SGHTA and CDR2 is FQGTGA. V shed 5 bases, J shed 1 base, and the junction held 6 bases outside the gene matches. Here the CDR3 DNA reads TGTGCCAGCAGCCAACAGGGGGTGGAGAACACTGAAGCTTTCTTT. Its protein product is CASSQQGVENTEAFF.

This clonotype was observed many times. The rearrangement links TRBV30 to TRBJ1-1; a weak D match, TRBD1 (5 bases). CDR1 GTSNPN and CDR2 SVGIG come from the germline V gene (reference sequence). Between the trimmed V and J ends, which lost 3 bases and 2 bases, there was a span of 10 bases. The CDR3 runs 13 residues. The CDR3 DNA is TGTGCCTGGAGCTGGGACGGCAACACTGAAGCTTTCTTT. As protein: CAWSWDGNTEAFF.

This clonotype was found a few times. This chain uses TRBV7-6 with TRBJ1-4, with D possibly being TRBD1 (5 bases). The germline gives CDR1 SGHVS, CDR2 FNYEAQ. V lost 5 bases and J lost 5, with 24 bases in between. The CDR3 extends over 18 amino acids. The CDR3 DNA follows: TGTGCCAGCAGCCCCGGACCGGGGGAGACGGGCGCCAATGAAAAACTGTTTTTT. This encodes CASSPGPGETGANEKLFF.

This clonotype has just a few counts. The chain uses TRBV24-1 and TRBJ2-5; no clear D. CDR3 length equals 14 residues. The germline V gene encodes CDR1 KGHDR and CDR2 SFDVKD. V was pared by 4 bases and J by 5 bases, with 13 bases between. Here the CDR3 reads CATSDRTLGETQYF. The CDR3 DNA follows: TGTGCCACCAGTGACCGGACCCTTGGGGAGACCCAGTACTTC.

This clonotype was observed a few times. The chain links TRBV7-9 to TRBJ1-5; TRBD1 aligns across 9 bases. Trimming at V came to 4 bases and at J to 6 bases, leaving 13 bases not matched to a gene. The CDR3 length is 17 residues. Germline assignment: CDR1 SEHNR and CDR2 FQNEAQ (reference sequence). The chain's CDR3 is CASSWGTGTGIGQPQHF. CDR3 sequence (DNA): TGTGCCAGCAGCTGGGGTACCGGGACAGGGATCGGTCAGCCCCAGCATTTT.

This clonotype has just a few counts. This chain joins TRBV7-2 and TRBJ1-2; TRBD1 might be the D (6 bases). CDR3 length equals 16 residues. Germline CDR1 and CDR2: SGHTA and FQGNSA. Deletions cut 1 base from V and 8 bases from J, with 20 bases between. The CDR3 spells CASSLGGGGRRLGYTF. In DNA, the CDR3 is TGTGCCAGCAGCTTAGGAGGGGGGGGTAGACGGCTGGGCTACACCTTC.

The table lists this clonotype with a few counts. The chain links TRBV4-1 to TRBJ1-5; 10 nucleotides match TRBD1. V shed 0 bases, J shed 6 bases, and the junction held 5 bases outside the gene matches. This CDR3 is 16 amino acids long. CDR1 is MGHRA and CDR2 is YSYEKL in the germline V gene. This chain's CDR3 is CASSQDGTGVGQPQHF. Here the CDR3 DNA reads TGCGCCAGCAGCCAAGATGGGACAGGGGTAGGTCAGCCCCAGCATTTT.

With regard to this clonotype: A single base separates this from a much larger clone, so it may be a read error. The rearrangement uses TRBV6-1 and TRBJ2-7, with TRBD1 identical over 8 bases. Germline CDR1 reads MNHNS; CDR2 reads SASEGT. The V segment lost 2 bases and the J segment 5 bases; nucleotides outside the gene matches: 8. This CDR3 has 15 amino acids. CDR3 in DNA: TGTGCCAGCAGTGAAACCTCCGGGACAGGCCACGAGCAGTACTTC. It translates to CASSETSGTGHEQYF.

The chain joins TRBV6-1 to TRBJ1-1; D may be TRBD1 (6 bases). Trimming removed 6 bases from V and 7 bases from J, with 15 bases in between. The germline gives CDR1 MNHNS, CDR2 SASEGT. The CDR3 spans 13 residues. The CDR3 DNA follows: TGTGCCAGCAGGATGCCGGGGGCGGGTGAAGCTTTCTTT. Protein product: CASRMPGAGEAFF.